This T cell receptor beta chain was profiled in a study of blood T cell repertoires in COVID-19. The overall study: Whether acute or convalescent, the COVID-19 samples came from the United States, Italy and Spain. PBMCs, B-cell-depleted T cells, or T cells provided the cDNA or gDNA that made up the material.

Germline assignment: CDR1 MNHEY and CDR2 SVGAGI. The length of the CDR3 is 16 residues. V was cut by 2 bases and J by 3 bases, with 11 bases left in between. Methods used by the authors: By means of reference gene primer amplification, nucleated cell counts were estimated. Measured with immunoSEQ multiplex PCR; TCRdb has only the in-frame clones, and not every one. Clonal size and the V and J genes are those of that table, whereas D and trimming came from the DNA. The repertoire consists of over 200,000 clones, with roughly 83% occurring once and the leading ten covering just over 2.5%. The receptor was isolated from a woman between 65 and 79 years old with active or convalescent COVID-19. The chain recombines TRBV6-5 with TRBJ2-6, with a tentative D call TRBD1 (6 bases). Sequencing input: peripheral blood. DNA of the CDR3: TGTGCCAGCAGTTACCACGCAGGGGATGGGGCCAACGTCCTGACTTTC. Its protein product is CASSYHAGDGANVLTF.